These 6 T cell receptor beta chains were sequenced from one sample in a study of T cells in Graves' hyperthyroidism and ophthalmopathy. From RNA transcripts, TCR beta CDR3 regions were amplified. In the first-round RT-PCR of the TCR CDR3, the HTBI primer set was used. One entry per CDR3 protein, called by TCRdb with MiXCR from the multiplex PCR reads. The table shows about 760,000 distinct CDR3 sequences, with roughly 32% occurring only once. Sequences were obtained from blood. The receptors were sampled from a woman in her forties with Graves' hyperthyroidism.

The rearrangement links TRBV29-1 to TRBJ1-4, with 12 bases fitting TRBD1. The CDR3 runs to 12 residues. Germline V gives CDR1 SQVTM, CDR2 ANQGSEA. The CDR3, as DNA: TGCAGTCGGGACAGGGGGCTTGAAAAACTGTTTTTT. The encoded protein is CSRDRGLEKLFF.

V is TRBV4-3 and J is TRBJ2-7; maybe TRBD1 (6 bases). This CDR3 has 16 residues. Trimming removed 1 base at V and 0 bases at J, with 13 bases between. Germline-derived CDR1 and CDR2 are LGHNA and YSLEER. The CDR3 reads CASSQGERGSSYEQYF. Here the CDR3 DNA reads TGCGCCAGCAGCCAAGGTGAGAGGGGGAGCTCCTACGAGCAGTACTTC.

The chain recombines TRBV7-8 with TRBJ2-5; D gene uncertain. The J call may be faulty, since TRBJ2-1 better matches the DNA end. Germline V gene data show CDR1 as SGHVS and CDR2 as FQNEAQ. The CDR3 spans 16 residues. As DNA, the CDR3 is TGTGCCAGCAGCCCCCAGGTCCCAGGCGTTAACAATGAGCAGTTCTTC. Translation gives CASSPQVPGVNNEQFF.

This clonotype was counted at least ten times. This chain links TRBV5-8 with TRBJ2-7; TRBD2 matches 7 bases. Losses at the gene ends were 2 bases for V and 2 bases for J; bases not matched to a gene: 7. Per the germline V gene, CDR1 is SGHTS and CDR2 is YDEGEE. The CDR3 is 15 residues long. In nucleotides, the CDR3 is TGTGCCAGCAGCTTTGGAGCGGGACGGACCTACGAGCAGTACTTC. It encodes CASSFGAGRTYEQYF. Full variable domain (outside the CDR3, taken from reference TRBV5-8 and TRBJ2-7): EAGVTQSPTHLIKTRGQQATLRCSPISGHTSVYWYQQALGLGLQFLLWYDEGEERNRGNFPPRFSGRQFPNYSSELNVNALELEDSALYLCASSFGAGRTYEQYFGPGTRLTVT.

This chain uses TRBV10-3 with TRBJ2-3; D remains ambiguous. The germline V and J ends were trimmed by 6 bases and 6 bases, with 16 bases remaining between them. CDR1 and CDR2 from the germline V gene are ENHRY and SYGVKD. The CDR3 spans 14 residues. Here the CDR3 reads CAIRPGTKSDTQYF. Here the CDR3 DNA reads TGTGCCATCAGACCAGGCACAAAATCGGATACGCAGTATTTT.

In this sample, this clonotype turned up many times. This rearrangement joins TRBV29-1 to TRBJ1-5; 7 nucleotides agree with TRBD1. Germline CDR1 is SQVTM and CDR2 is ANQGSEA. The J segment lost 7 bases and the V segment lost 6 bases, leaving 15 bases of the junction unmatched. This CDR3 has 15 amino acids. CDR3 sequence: CSVVQGGKGKQPQHF. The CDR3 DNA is TGCAGCGTAGTACAAGGGGGCAAGGGTAAGCAGCCCCAGCATTTT.